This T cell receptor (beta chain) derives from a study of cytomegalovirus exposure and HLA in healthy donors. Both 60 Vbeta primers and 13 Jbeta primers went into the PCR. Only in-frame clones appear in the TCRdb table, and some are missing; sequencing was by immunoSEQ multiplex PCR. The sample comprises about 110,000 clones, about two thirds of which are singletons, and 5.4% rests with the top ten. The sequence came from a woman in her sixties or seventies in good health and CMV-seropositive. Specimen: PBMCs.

CDR3 DNA: TGTGCCAGCAGCCCAGACAGAAGCACAGATACGCAGTATTTT. This translates into CASSPDRSTDTQYF. The V call is TRBV11-2, the J call TRBJ2-3; D possibly corresponds to TRBD1 (5 bases). The CDR3 covers 14 residues. The ends were cut back, 5 bases at V and 0 bases at J, with 9 bases in the middle. The germline V gene encodes CDR1 SGHAT and CDR2 FQNNGV.